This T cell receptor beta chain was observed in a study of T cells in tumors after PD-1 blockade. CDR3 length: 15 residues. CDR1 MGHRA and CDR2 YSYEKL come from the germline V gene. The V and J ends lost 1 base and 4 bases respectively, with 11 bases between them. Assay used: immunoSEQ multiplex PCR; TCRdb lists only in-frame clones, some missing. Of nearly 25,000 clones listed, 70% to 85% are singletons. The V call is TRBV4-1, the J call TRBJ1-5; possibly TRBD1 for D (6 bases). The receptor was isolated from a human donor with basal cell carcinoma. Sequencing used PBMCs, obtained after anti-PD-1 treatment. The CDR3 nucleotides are TGCGCCAGCAGCCAAGGCTGGACAGAGAATCAGCCCCAGCATTTT. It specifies CASSQGWTENQPQHF.